The 30 T cell receptor beta chains listed next were all sequenced from one sample in a study of a mutant IDH1 vaccine in newly diagnosed glioma. TCRdb's table, derived via immunoSEQ multiplex PCR, lists solely in-frame clones and lacks some. The data show about 110,000 clones, with about nine tenths seen just once and roughly 0.62% held by the top ten. Noted time point: week 11, during vaccination. Each dose delivered 300 ug of mutant IDH1 20-mer peptide subcutaneously with imiquimod. Antigen specificity for these receptors is unknown. The sample in question was PBMCs, obtained from a glioma patient whose treatment included an IDH1 peptide vaccine. All receptors derive from a woman in her forties or fifties with glioma.

The chain links TRBV7-6 to TRBJ1-5; no clear D gene. V shed 6 bases and J shed 4 bases, with 13 bases lying between them. There are 14 residues in the CDR3. Germline-derived CDR1 and CDR2 are SGHVS and FNYEAQ. The CDR3, as DNA: TGTGCCAGCAGTCCTACCCAGTCAAATCAGCCCCAGCATTTT. As protein: CASSPTQSNQPQHF.

The chain employs TRBV4-1 and TRBJ1-6; perhaps TRBD1 as D (6 bases). Germline CDR1 reads MGHRA; CDR2 reads YSYEKL. Trimming took 1 base from V and 8 from J, leaving 12 bases between them. This CDR3 is 15 amino acids long. The DNA of the CDR3 is TGCGCCAGCAGCCAAGTCCGGGGGGCTTATTCACCCCTCCACTTT. This codes for CASSQVRGAYSPLHF.

This sequence joins TRBV7-2 and TRBJ1-1; no clear D gene. CDR3 length: 14 amino acids. Trimming cost V 1 base and J 0 bases, with 6 bases left between them. The V gene's germline CDR1 is SGHTA and CDR2 FQGNSA. CDR3 sequence: CASSLDGMNTEAFF. The DNA of the CDR3 is TGTGCCAGCAGCTTAGACGGGATGAACACTGAAGCTTTCTTT. The full variable domain, completed using reference TRBV7-2 and TRBJ1-1, is GAGVSQSPSNKVTEKGKDVELRCDPISGHTALYWYRQSLGQGLEFLIYFQGNSAPDKSGLPSDRFSAERTGGSVSTLTIQRTQQEDSAVYLCASSLDGMNTEAFFGQGTRLTVV.

The V call is TRBV2, the J call TRBJ2-7, with D unresolved. Trimming left V 2 bases short and J 12 bases short, with 14 bases between. The CDR3 has 12 residues. Germline V gives CDR1 SNHLY, CDR2 FYNNEI. CDR3 sequence reads: CASSENTLGTYF. The CDR3 region has the DNA TGTGCCAGCAGTGAAAATACCCTGGGAACGTACTTC.

The chain employs TRBV29-1 and TRBJ1-1, with D perhaps matching TRBD1 (5 bases). The CDR3 spans 15 residues. Germline CDR1 is SQVTM and CDR2 is ANQGSEA. Trimming removed 0 bases from V and 5 bases from J, with 16 bases in between. The CDR3 DNA sequence: TGCAGCGTTGAAGATCTTCTCCAGGGAAGAACTGAAGCTTTCTTT. The encoded protein is CSVEDLLQGRTEAFF.

The chain joins TRBV6-1 to TRBJ1-6; the D gene is possibly TRBD1 (5 bases). V was trimmed by 1 base and J by 5 bases, leaving 15 bases between them. The CDR3 sequence is 17 residues long. The V gene's germline CDR1 is MNHNS and CDR2 SASEGT. The CDR3 sequence: CASSEGVEGSDNSPLHF. DNA of the CDR3: TGTGCCAGCAGTGAAGGAGTGGAGGGGTCCGATAATTCACCCCTCCACTTT.

The CDR3 bases are TGTGCCAGCGGCGGGTGGGAGGGAACTGGAAACACCATATATTTT. Its translation: CASGGWEGTGNTIYF. The chain uses TRBV7-8 and TRBJ1-3; D uncertain. Germline CDR1 SGHVS, CDR2 FQNEAQ. The ends were cut back, 8 bases at V and 2 bases at J, with 16 bases in the middle. The CDR3 length is 15 residues.

The V gene is TRBV27, the J gene TRBJ1-2, with D perhaps TRBD1 (5 bases). V dropped 4 bases and J dropped 6 bases, with 6 bases sitting between them. The CDR3 loop spans 11 amino acids. Germline V gene data show CDR1 as MNHEY and CDR2 as SMNVEV (reference sequence). This CDR3 is CASSSGNGYTF. The CDR3 region has the DNA TGTGCCAGCAGTTCAGGGAATGGCTACACCTTC.

This sequence joins TRBV6-5 and TRBJ2-1; 10 bases match TRBD2. The germline V gene encodes CDR1 MNHEY and CDR2 SVGAGI. The CDR3 totals 15 residues. The V and J ends lost 2 bases and 9 bases, in that order; junction bases with no gene match: 7. Here the CDR3 reads CASSYNLAGVSEQFF. The DNA for the CDR3 is TGTGCCAGCAGTTACAACCTAGCGGGAGTCTCTGAGCAGTTCTTC.

The chain is built from TRBV28 and TRBJ2-7; D is possibly TRBD2 (6 bases). The V end was cut by 5 bases, the J end by 6 bases, with 11 bases between. CDR3 length: 12 residues. CDR1 and CDR2 (germline): MDHEN, SYDVKM. Here the CDR3 reads CASSRGISEQYF. The CDR3 DNA is TGTGCCAGCAGTCGCGGGATCTCCGAGCAGTACTTC. The whole variable domain, filled in from reference TRBV28 and TRBJ2-7, reads DVKVTQSSRYLVKRTGEKVFLECVQDMDHENMFWYRQDPGLGLRLIYFSYDVKMKEKGDIPEGYSVSREKKERFSLILESASTNQTSMYLCASSRGISEQYFGPGTRLTVT.

The rearrangement links TRBV7-6 to TRBJ2-2; TRBD1 matches 7 bases. Trimming cost V 5 bases and J 3 bases; bases outside gene matches: 6. Germline V lookup: CDR1 SGHVS, CDR2 FNYEAQ. The CDR3 has 15 residues. CDR3 protein: CASSLRQGHTGELFF. CDR3 DNA: TGTGCCAGCAGCCTAAGACAGGGACACACCGGGGAGCTGTTTTTT.

The chain joins TRBV27 to TRBJ1-2; D gene unclear. The CDR3 length is 13 residues. Trimming took 4 bases from V and 7 from J, leaving 13 bases between them. Per the germline V gene, CDR1 is MNHEY and CDR2 is SMNVEV (reference sequence). The CDR3 bases are TGTGCCAGCAGTTCCGCAGGTTTTACTGGCTACACCTTC. Encoded protein: CASSSAGFTGYTF.

The rearrangement links TRBV6-6 to TRBJ1-1; 7 nucleotides match TRBD1. CDR3 length: 14 residues. Germline V gives CDR1 MNHNY, CDR2 SVGAGI (reference sequence). V trimming: 4 bases; J trimming: 0 bases; junction bases outside the gene matches: 2. The CDR3, as DNA: TGTGCCAGCAGTTTCAGGGGGGTGAACACTGAAGCTTTCTTT. This sequence encodes CASSFRGVNTEAFF.

CDR3 sequence (DNA): TGTGCCAGCAGTTTATCCCCAGATACGCAGTATTTT. Its translation is CASSLSPDTQYF. This chain links TRBV28 with TRBJ2-3; D gene uncertain. V lost 1 base to trimming and J lost 4 bases, with 3 bases between them. The CDR3 extends over 12 amino acids. Germline V gene data show CDR1 as MDHEN and CDR2 as SYDVKM.

J is TRBJ2-3 and V is TRBV9; D unresolved. Germline CDR1 and CDR2: SGDLS and YYNGEE. This CDR3 has 14 amino acids. Trimming removed 0 bases from V and 3 bases from J, with 8 bases in between. The CDR3 DNA reads as TGTGCCAGCAGCGTAGTTGGAGTTACAGATACGCAGTATTTT. It specifies CASSVVGVTDTQYF.

The J gene is TRBJ2-5, the V gene TRBV7-6; D not resolved. V was clipped by 0 bases and J by 1 base, with 6 bases between them. Germline CDR1 is SGHVS and CDR2 is FNYEAQ. The CDR3 runs 14 residues. In DNA form, the CDR3 reads TGTGCCAGCAGCTTAGCTATTCTCCAAGAGACCCAGTACTTC. It encodes CASSLAILQETQYF.

V and J are TRBV7-8 and TRBJ2-3; D remains unclear. This CDR3 is built from 13 residues. V shed 1 base and J shed 5 bases, with 7 bases lying between them. Germline values: CDR1 SGHVS, CDR2 FQNEAQ. The CDR3 sequence is CASSLGRLDTQYF. Written as DNA, the CDR3 is TGTGCCAGCAGCTTAGGACGGTTAGATACGCAGTATTTT.

There are a few counts of this clone. V is TRBV2 and J is TRBJ1-1, with D maybe TRBD1 (5 bases). Trimming shortened V by 3 bases and J by 7 bases, and 12 bases separated the two germline ends. The CDR3 runs to 13 residues. Germline CDR1 reads SNHLY; CDR2 reads FYNNEI. Written as DNA, the CDR3 is TGTGCCAGCAGTGACGGGGCCCAGGGTGAAGCTTTCTTT. Encoded protein: CASSDGAQGEAFF. Variable domain in full (rest from reference TRBV2 and TRBJ1-1): EPEVTQTPSHQVTQMGQEVILRCVPISNHLYFYWYRQILGQKVEFLVSFYNNEISEKSEIFDDQFSVERPDGSNFTLKIRSTKLEDSAMYFCASSDGAQGEAFFGQGTRLTVV.

The chain has TRBV6-4 and TRBJ1-2, with unresolved D. Looked up from germline, CDR1 is MRHNA and CDR2 is SNTAGT. Deletions cut 5 bases from V and 2 bases from J, with 9 bases between. CDR3 length equals 13 residues. In nucleotides, the CDR3 is TGTGCCAGCAGTTTGGACGGAAACTATGGCTACACCTTC. This gives the protein CASSLDGNYGYTF.

V gene TRBV5-1 combines with J gene TRBJ1-2; 10 nucleotides agree with TRBD1. The CDR3 has 13 amino acids. V gave up 7 bases and J gave up 5 bases; unmatched junction bases: 5. Germline-derived CDR1 and CDR2 are SGHRS and YFSETQ. The CDR3 region has the DNA TGCGCCAGCCGTTCGGGACAGGGGTATGGCTACACCTTC. It translates to CASRSGQGYGYTF. The full variable domain, completed using reference TRBV5-1 and TRBJ1-2, is KAGVTQTPRYLIKTRGQQVTLSCSPISGHRSVSWYQQTPGQGLQFLFEYFSETQRNKGNFPGRFSGRQFSNSRSEMNVSTLELGDSALYLCASRSGQGYGYTFGSGTRLTVV.

This sequence joins TRBV5-1 and TRBJ2-5; D is perhaps TRBD2 (5 bases). The end of the DNA aligns better with TRBJ2-7, so the J call may be wrong. This CDR3 has 13 residues. Per the germline V gene, CDR1 is SGHRS and CDR2 is YFSETQ. CDR3: CASSTTNGDEQYF. The CDR3 nucleotides read TGCGCCAGCAGCACGACGAACGGGGACGAGCAGTACTTC.

The chain joins TRBV25-1 to TRBJ2-1; a weak D match, TRBD1 (6 bases). Trimming stripped 3 bases from V and 0 bases from J, with 18 bases between. Germline CDR1 reads MGHDK; CDR2 reads SYGVNS. The CDR3 has 18 residues. In DNA form, the CDR3 reads TGTGCCAGCAGTGACCAACCTCTGGGGGCAGCCTCCTACAATGAGCAGTTCTTC. Translation gives CASSDQPLGAASYNEQFF.

The CDR3 here is CASSERGSQGETQYF. CDR3 DNA sequence: TGTGCCAGCAGTGAAAGGGGGAGCCAGGGGGAGACCCAGTACTTC. The chain employs TRBV6-1 and TRBJ2-5; weak D call: TRBD1 (6 bases). CDR1 is MNHNS, CDR2 SASEGT, per germline. The CDR3 consists of 15 residues. V was clipped by 2 bases and J by 5 bases, with 15 bases between them.

The chain carries TRBV13 and TRBJ1-1; D not resolved. This CDR3 spans 12 amino acids. Per germline, CDR1 PRHDT and CDR2 FYEKMQ (reference sequence). The V end was cut by 0 bases, the J end by 11 bases, with 10 bases between. Here the CDR3 DNA reads TGTGCCAGCAGCTTAGGGGCCGCGGAGGCTTTCTTT. It is translated as CASSLGAAEAFF. Full variable domain (missing parts from reference TRBV13 and TRBJ1-1): AAGVIQSPRHLIKEKRETATLKCYPIPRHDTVYWYQQGPGQDPQFLISFYEKMQSDKGSIPDRFSAQQFSDYHSELNMSSLELGDSALYFCASSLGAAEAFFGQGTRLTVV.

Concerning this clone: Sequence at one end of the junction differs from germline and may be a read error. This chain links TRBV7-7 with TRBJ2-1; 8 bases match TRBD2. This CDR3 is 15 amino acids long. CDR1 and CDR2 (germline): SSHAT, FNYEAQ (reference sequence). The CDR3 DNA reads as TGTGCTAGCAGCTACGGGACTAGCTCCTACAATGAGCAGTTCTTC. Translated: CASSYGTSSYNEQFF.

CDR3 sequence: CASGTGTSGTETQYF. In nucleotides, the CDR3 is TGCGCCAGCGGTACCGGAACTAGCGGGACGGAGACCCAGTACTTC. The chain combines TRBV5-1 with TRBJ2-5; TRBD2 matches at 10 bases. This CDR3 spans 15 amino acids. The V segment lost 7 bases and the J segment 5 bases; nucleotides outside the gene matches: 11. Germline CDR1 and CDR2: SGHRS and YFSETQ.

The V gene is TRBV6-5, the J gene TRBJ1-5; the match to TRBD1 covers 7 bases. Germline lookup yields CDR1 MNHEY and CDR2 SVGAGI. V lost 6 bases, J lost 7 bases, and 9 bases stayed unmatched. This CDR3 has 14 amino acids. CDR3 sequence reads: CASSPTGTEQPQHF. CDR3 coding DNA: TGTGCCAGCAGCCCGACAGGGACGGAGCAGCCCCAGCATTTT.

This chain uses TRBV9 with TRBJ2-2, with 8 bases lining up with TRBD1. This CDR3 contains 17 residues. V was clipped by 3 bases and J by 1 base; unmatched bases: 8. From germline, CDR1 is SGDLS and CDR2 YYNGEE. CDR3 protein: CASSGKAGQGNTGELFF. In DNA, the CDR3 is TGTGCCAGCAGCGGTAAAGCCGGACAGGGGAACACCGGGGAGCTGTTTTTT.

The rearrangement links TRBV11-2 to TRBJ2-3; perhaps D is TRBD1 or TRBD2 (6 bases each). V was pared by 6 bases and J by 0 bases, with 13 bases between. CDR1 and CDR2 (germline): SGHAT, FQNNGV. The CDR3 is made up of 15 amino acids. The CDR3 DNA follows: TGTGCCAGCAGTCCTCAGGGGACTAGCACAGATACGCAGTATTTT. The encoded protein is CASSPQGTSTDTQYF. The full variable domain, with the rest looked up from reference TRBV11-2 and TRBJ2-3, is EAGVAQSPRYKIIEKRQSVAFWCNPISGHATLYWYQQILGQGPKLLIQFQNNGVVDDSQLPKDRFSAERLKGVDSTLKIQPAKLEDSAVYLCASSPQGTSTDTQYFGPGTRLTVL.

The chain has TRBV4-2 and TRBJ2-7; TRBD2 matches at 15 bases. The trim removed 3 bases at V and 2 bases at J, leaving 2 bases unmatched. In germline, CDR1 is LGHNA, CDR2 YNFKEQ. The CDR3 covers 16 residues. The CDR3 DNA reads as TGTGCCAGCAGCCAGGGACTAGCGGGAGGCCCCTACGAGCAGTACTTC. It codes for CASSQGLAGGPYEQYF.